What follows are 8 T cell receptor beta chains derived from one specimen sequenced in a study of blood T cell repertoires in COVID-19. Method: immunoSEQ multiplex PCR; TCRdb's copy keeps in-frame clones and lacks some. The sample holds 150,000 to 200,000 clones, approximately 87% seen once. Sequenced sample: peripheral blood. The receptors come from a woman aged 60-75 years with COVID-19, enrolled during active disease.

V usage is TRBV7-9 and J usage is TRBJ2-7, with D possibly being TRBD2 (7 bases). The germline gives CDR1 SEHNR, CDR2 FQNEAQ (reference sequence). The CDR3 spans 14 residues. With 2 bases removed from V and 4 bases from J, the gap between germline ends came to 12 bases. The CDR3 region is CASSLTGGRYEQYF. Here the CDR3 DNA reads TGTGCCAGCAGCTTAACGGGGGGCAGGTACGAGCAGTACTTC.

This clone was detected once. The chain carries TRBV6-2 or TRBV6-3 and TRBJ1-4, with a possible D match to TRBD1 (6 bases). Looked up from germline, CDR1 is MNHEY and CDR2 is SVGEGT. The CDR3 runs 14 residues. Trimming removed 5 bases at V and 8 bases at J, with 15 bases between. The chain's CDR3 is CASSTPQGSEKLFF. As DNA, the CDR3 is TGTGCCAGCAGTACCCCCCAGGGGTCGGAAAAACTGTTTTTT.

V gene TRBV28 combines with J gene TRBJ2-7, with D possibly being TRBD2 (6 bases). Trimming cost V 1 base and J 4 bases, with 14 bases left between them. This CDR3 spans 15 amino acids. CDR1 and CDR2 from the germline V gene are MDHEN and SYDVKM. In DNA form, the CDR3 reads TGTGCCAGCAGTTTATACAGCGGGTCCCAATACGAGCAGTACTTC. It codes for CASSLYSGSQYEQYF.

CDR3 nucleotides: TGTGCCACCAGCTACCGAGGGGGGGGGAACACTGAAGCTTTCTTT. Its protein is CATSYRGGGNTEAFF. The chain uses TRBV15 and TRBJ1-1, with D possibly being TRBD1 (6 bases). The CDR3 runs to 15 residues. CDR1 is LNHNV, CDR2 YYDKDF, per germline (reference sequence). V shed 5 bases and J shed 1 base, with 14 bases lying between them.

This rearrangement joins TRBV19 to TRBJ2-5; D is perhaps TRBD2 (5 bases). Trimming removed 11 bases from V and 0 bases from J, with 16 bases in between. Germline lookup yields CDR1 LNHDA and CDR2 SQIVND (reference sequence). The CDR3 sequence is 14 residues long. CDR3 sequence: CASSRGRYQETQYF. The DNA for the CDR3 is TGTGCCTCCTCGAGAGGGCGCTACCAAGAGACCCAGTACTTC.

This chain connects TRBV7-2 to TRBJ1-6; TRBD1 agrees at 8 bases. This CDR3 has 13 amino acids. The germline gives CDR1 SGHTA, CDR2 FQGNSA. V lost 6 bases and J lost 13; bases outside the gene matches: 8. CDR3 amino acids: CASSPGGPIPLHF. The DNA for the CDR3 is TGTGCCAGCAGTCCAGGGGGCCCAATTCCCCTCCACTTT.

The chain has TRBV3-1 (or the pseudogene TRBV3-2) and TRBJ2-4; perhaps TRBD2 as D (5 bases). Germline values: CDR1 LGHDT, CDR2 YNNKEL (reference sequence). The germline V and J ends were trimmed by 3 bases and 7 bases, with 16 bases remaining between them. This CDR3 comprises 15 residues. CDR3 bases: TGTGCCAGCAGCCAGGAGGCAGCCAAAAGGAACATTCAGTACTTC. It translates to CASSQEAAKRNIQYF.

This chain joins TRBV4-1 and TRBJ1-2; D is undetermined. Germline V CDR1 and CDR2: MGHRA, YSYEKL. Trimming took 1 base from V and 4 from J, leaving 13 bases between them. CDR3 size: 15 residues. CDR3 protein: CASSQGQNLVYGYTF. In DNA form, the CDR3 reads TGCGCCAGCAGCCAAGGGCAGAATTTGGTCTATGGCTACACCTTC.